The entry below gives a single T cell receptor beta chain sequence along with its context. Its matching antigen is unknown. The related graft donor's blood sample was taken on the day of bone marrow donation. The germline CDR1 and CDR2 sequences are MNHEY and SVGAGI. With 2 bases clipped from V and 5 bases from J, the junction kept 8 bases outside the gene matches. The CDR3 sequence is 15 residues long. TCRdb's copy holds only in-frame clones and misses some; the assay was immunoSEQ multiplex PCR. In the table there are tens of thousands of clones, roughly nine tenths of which are singletons. These data come from a study of T cells after posttransplantation cyclophosphamide. Study-wide results and caveats: Skin or GI-infiltrating T cells shared few TRB sequences with blood. Later blood repertoires were often dominated by clones from the donor CD8+ memory compartment.

V gene TRBV6-5 combines with J gene TRBJ2-7; 8 bases line up with TRBD2. Sequencing was carried out using PBMCs. The source is a woman in her 50s in good health and a related stem cell transplant donor. In nucleotides, the CDR3 is TGTGCCAGCAGTTACCGGGAGGGGAGCTATCACGAGCAGTACTTC. Translating it yields CASSYREGSYHEQYF.